This record looks at one T cell receptor (beta chain) sequence and its context. In the original analysis: Estimates of nucleated cell counts were drawn from the amplification of reference gene primers. Assay: immunoSEQ multiplex PCR; the TCRdb copy retains only in-frame clones and omits some. The V and J calls and clone size are taken from that table; D and trimming were inferred from the DNA. The profile covers 20,000 or so clones, with around nine tenths appearing a single time and roughly 7.1% taken by the ten largest. This record comes from a study of blood T cell repertoires in COVID-19. At the level of the study: Acute and convalescent COVID-19 specimens originated in the United States, Italy and Spain.

Between the trimmed V and J ends, which lost 0 bases and 6 bases, there was a span of 6 bases. The CDR3 has 13 residues. CDR1 is SGDLS and CDR2 is YYNGEE in the germline V gene. The sequenced material came from peripheral blood. The rearrangement uses TRBV9 and TRBJ2-2; no firm D call. This clonotype was sampled from a human donor with active COVID-19. The donor label of this sample is uncertain. CDR3 sequence reads: CASSVAFAGELFF. The CDR3 bases are TGTGCCAGCAGCGTAGCCTTTGCCGGGGAGCTGTTTTTT.